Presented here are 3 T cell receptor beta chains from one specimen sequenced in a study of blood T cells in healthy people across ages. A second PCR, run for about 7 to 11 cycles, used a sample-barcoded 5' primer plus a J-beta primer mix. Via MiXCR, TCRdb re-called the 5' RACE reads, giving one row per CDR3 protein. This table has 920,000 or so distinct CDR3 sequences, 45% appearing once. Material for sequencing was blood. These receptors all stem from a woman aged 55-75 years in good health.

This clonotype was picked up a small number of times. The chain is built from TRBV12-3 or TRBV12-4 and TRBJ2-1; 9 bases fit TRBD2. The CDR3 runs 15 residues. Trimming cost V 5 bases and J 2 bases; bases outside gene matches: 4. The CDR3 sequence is CASSPSGTTYNEQFF. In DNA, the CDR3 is TGTGCCAGCAGTCCTAGCGGGACCACCTACAATGAGCAGTTCTTC.

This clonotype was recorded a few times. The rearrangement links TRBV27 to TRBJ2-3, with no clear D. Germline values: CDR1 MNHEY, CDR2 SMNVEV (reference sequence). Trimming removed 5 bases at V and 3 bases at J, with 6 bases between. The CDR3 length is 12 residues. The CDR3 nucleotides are TGTGCCAGCAGTGGTTGGACAGATACGCAGTATTTT. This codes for CASSGWTDTQYF.

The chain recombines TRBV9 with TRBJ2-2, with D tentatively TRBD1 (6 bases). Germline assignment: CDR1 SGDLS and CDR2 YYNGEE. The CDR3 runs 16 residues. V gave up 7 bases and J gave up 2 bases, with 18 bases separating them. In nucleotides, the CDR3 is TGTGCCAGCCAGGCAGGGGCGGTATTAAACACCGGGGAGCTGTTTTTT. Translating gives CASQAGAVLNTGELFF. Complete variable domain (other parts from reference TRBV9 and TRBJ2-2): DSGVTQTPKHLITATGQRVTLRCSPRSGDLSVYWYQQSLDQGLQFLIQYYNGEERAKGNILERFSAQQFPDLHSELNLSSLELGDSALYFCASQAGAVLNTGELFFGEGSRLTVL.